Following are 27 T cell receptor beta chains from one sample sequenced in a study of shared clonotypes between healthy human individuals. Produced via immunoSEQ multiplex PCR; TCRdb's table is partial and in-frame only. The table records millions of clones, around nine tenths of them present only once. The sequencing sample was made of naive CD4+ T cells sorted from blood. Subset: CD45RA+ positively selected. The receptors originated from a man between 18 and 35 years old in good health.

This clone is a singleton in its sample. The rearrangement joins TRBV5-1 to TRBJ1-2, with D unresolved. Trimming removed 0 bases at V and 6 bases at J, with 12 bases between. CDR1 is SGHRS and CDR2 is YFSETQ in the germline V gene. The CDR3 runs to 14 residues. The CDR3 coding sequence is TGCGCCAGCAGCTTGGAGTGGGGTACGGATGGCTACACCTTC. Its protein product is CASSLEWGTDGYTF.

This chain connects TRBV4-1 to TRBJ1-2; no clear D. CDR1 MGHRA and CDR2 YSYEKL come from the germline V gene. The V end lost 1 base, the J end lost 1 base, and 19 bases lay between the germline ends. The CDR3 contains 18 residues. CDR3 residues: CASSQGRTAIEINYGYTF. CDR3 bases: TGCGCCAGCAGCCAAGGACGGACTGCTATTGAAATTAACTATGGCTACACCTTC.

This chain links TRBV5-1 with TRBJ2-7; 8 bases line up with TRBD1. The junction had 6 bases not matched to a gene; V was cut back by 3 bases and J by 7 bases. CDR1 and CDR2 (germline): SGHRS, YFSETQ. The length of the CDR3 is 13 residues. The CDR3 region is CASSWGDRNEQYF. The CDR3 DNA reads TGCGCCAGCAGCTGGGGGGACAGGAATGAGCAGTACTTC.

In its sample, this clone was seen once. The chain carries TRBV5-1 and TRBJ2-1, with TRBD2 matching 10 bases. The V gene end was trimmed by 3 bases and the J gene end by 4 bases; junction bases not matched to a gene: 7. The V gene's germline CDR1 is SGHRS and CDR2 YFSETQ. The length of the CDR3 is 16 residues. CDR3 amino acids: CASSSVSGGRYNEQFF. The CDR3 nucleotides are TGCGCCAGCAGCTCCGTTAGCGGGGGGCGGTACAATGAGCAGTTCTTC.

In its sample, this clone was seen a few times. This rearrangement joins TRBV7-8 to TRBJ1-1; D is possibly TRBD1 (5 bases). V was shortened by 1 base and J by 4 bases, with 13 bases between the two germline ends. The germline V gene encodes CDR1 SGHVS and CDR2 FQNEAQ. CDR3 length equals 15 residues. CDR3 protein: CASSLEGTGSTEAFF. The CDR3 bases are TGTGCCAGCAGCTTAGAGGGGACGGGATCCACTGAAGCTTTCTTT.

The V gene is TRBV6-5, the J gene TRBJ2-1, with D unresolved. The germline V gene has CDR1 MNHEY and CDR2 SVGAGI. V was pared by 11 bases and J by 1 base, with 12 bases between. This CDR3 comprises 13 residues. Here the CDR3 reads CAFGLRSYNEQFF. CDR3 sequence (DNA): TGTGCCTTCGGGTTGAGGTCCTACAATGAGCAGTTCTTC.

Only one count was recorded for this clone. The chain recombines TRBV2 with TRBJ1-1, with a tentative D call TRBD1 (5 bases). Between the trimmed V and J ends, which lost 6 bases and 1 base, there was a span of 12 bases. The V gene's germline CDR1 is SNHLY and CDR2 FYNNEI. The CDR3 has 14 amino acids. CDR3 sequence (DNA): TGTGCCAGCAGCCTGCTCGGGGGGAACACTGAAGCTTTCTTT. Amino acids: CASSLLGGNTEAFF.

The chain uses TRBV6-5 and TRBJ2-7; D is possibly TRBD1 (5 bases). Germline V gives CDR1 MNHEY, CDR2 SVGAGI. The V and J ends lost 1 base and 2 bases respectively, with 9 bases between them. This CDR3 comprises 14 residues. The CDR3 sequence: CASSYFDRAYEQYF. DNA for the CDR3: TGTGCCAGCAGTTACTTCGACAGAGCCTACGAGCAGTACTTC.

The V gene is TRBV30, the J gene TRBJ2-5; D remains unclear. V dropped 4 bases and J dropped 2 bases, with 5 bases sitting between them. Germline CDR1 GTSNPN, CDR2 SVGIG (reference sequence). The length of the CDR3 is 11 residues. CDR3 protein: CAWKEQETQYF. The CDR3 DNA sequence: TGTGCCTGGAAAGAACAAGAGACCCAGTACTTC.

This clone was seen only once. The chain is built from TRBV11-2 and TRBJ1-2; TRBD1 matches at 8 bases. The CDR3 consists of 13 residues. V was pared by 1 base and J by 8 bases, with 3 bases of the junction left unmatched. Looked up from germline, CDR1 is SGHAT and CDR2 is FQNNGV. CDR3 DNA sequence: TGTGCCAGCAGCTTAGGGGACAGGATGGGCTACACCTTC. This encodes CASSLGDRMGYTF.

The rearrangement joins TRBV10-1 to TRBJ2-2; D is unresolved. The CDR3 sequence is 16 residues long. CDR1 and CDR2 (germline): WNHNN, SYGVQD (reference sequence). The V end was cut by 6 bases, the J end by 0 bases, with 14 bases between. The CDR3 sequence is CASSSRISTNTGELFF. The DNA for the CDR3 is TGCGCCAGCAGCAGCCGAATTTCAACGAACACCGGGGAGCTGTTTTTT.

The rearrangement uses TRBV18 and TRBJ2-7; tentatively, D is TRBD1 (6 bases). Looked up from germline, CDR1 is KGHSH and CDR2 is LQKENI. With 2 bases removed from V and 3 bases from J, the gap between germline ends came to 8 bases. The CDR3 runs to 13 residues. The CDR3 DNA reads TGTGCCAGCTCACCAGTGACAGGCTACGAGCAGTACTTC. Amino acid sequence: CASSPVTGYEQYF.

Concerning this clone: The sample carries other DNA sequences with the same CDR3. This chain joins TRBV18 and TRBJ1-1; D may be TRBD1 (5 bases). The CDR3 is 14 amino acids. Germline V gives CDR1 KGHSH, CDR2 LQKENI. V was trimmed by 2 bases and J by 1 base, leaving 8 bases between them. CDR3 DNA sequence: TGTGCCAGCTCACCAAGACAGACGAACACTGAAGCTTTCTTT. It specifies CASSPRQTNTEAFF.

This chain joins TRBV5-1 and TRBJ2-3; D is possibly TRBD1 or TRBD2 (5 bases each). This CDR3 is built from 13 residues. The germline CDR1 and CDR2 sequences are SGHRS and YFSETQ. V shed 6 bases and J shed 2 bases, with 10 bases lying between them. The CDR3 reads CASKGTITDTQYF. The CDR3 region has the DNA TGCGCCAGCAAGGGGACGATCACAGATACGCAGTATTTT.

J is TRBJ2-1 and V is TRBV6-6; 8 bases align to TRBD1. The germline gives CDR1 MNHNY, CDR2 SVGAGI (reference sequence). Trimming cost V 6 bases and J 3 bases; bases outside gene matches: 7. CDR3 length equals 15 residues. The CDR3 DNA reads TGTGCCAGCAGCCACGCAGGGGGCAGCTACAATGAGCAGTTCTTC. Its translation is CASSHAGGSYNEQFF.

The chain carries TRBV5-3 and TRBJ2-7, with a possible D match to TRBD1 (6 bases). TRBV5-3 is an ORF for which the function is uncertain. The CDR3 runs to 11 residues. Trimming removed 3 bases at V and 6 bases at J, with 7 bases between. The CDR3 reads CARSYRVEQYF. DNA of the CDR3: TGTGCCAGAAGCTACAGGGTCGAGCAGTACTTC.

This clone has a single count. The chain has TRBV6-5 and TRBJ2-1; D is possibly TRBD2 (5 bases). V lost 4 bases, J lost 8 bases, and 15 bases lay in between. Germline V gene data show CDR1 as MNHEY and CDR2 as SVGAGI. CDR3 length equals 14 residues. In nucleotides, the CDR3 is TGTGCCAGCAGTTGGGCCGGAGAGGGCTATGAGCAGTTCTTC. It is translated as CASSWAGEGYEQFF.

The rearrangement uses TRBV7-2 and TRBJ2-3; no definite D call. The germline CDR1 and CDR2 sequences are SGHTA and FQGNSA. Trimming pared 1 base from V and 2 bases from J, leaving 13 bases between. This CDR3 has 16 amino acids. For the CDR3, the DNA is TGTGCCAGCAGCTTAGGCGGCGCTTTGGTCACAGATACGCAGTATTTT. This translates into CASSLGGALVTDTQYF.

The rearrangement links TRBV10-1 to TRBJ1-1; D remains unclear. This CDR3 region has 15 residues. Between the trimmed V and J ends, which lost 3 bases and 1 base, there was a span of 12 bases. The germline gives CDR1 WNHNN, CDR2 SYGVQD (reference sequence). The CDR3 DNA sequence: TGCGCCAGCAGTGATGACTCTCTCGGGAACACTGAAGCTTTCTTT. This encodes CASSDDSLGNTEAFF.

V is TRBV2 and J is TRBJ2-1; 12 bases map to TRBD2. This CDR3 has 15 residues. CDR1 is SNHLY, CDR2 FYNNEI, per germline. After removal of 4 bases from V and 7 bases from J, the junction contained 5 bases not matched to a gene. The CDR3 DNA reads TGTGCCAGCAGTGGCCGACTAGCGGGAGTAAATGAGCAGTTCTTC. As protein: CASSGRLAGVNEQFF.

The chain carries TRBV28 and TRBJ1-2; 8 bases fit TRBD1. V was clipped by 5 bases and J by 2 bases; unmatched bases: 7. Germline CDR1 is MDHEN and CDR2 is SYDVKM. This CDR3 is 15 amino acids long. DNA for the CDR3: TGTGCCAGCAGTCCTCTGGACAGGGAAAACTATGGCTACACCTTC. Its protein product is CASSPLDRENYGYTF.

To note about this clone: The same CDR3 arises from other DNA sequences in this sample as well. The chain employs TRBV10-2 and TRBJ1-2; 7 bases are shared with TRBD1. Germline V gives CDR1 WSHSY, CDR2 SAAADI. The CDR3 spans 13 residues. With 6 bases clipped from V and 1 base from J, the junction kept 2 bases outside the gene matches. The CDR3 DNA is TGCGCCAGCAGCCGGGACAGTAACTATGGCTACACCTTC. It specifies CASSRDSNYGYTF.

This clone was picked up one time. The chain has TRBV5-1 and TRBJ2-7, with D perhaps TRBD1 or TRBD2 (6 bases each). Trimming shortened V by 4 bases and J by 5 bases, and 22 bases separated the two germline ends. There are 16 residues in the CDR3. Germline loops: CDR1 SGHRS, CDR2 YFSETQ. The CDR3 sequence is CASSPGGAGENHEQYF. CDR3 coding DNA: TGCGCCAGCAGCCCTGGCGGGGCAGGGGAAAACCACGAGCAGTACTTC.

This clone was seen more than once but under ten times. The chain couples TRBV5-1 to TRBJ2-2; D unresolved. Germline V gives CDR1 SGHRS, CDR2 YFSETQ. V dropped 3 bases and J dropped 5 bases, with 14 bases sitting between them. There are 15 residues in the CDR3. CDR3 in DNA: TGCGCCAGCAGCTCTACAGTGGTCGGAACCGGGGAGCTGTTTTTT. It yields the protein CASSSTVVGTGELFF.

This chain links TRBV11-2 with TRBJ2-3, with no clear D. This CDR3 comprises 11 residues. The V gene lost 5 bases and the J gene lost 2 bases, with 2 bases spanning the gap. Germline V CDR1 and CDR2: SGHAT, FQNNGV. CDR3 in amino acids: CASSNTDTQYF. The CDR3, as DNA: TGTGCCAGCAGCAACACAGATACGCAGTATTTT.

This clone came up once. This chain's CDR3 is CASSESGRGDDTQYF. The DNA of the CDR3 is TGCGCCAGCAGTGAGTCAGGACGCGGGGACGATACGCAGTATTTT. V gene TRBV10-1 combines with J gene TRBJ2-3; maybe TRBD2 (6 bases). The length of the CDR3 is 15 residues. With 0 bases removed from V and 6 bases from J, the gap between germline ends came to 13 bases. Germline V gene sequence: CDR1 WNHNN, CDR2 SYGVQD (reference sequence).

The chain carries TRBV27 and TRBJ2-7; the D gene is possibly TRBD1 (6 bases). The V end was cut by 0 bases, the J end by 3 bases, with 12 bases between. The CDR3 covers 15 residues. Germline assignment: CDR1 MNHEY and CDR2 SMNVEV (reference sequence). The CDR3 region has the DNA TGTGCCAGCAGTTTATCGCGGACAGCGGACTACGAGCAGTACTTC. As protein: CASSLSRTADYEQYF.